The 17 T cell receptor beta chains reported below all come from one sample, sequenced in a study of response to subunit inactivated influenza vaccine. A single record per CDR3 protein comes from TCRdb applying MiXCR to the RT-PCR reads. The table shows 700,000 to 900,000 distinct CDR3 sequences, with 21% occurring only once. The sample here was PBMCs from blood, taken about 5 days after vaccination. These receptors were obtained from a man aged 45 to 65 who received an inactivated influenza vaccine.

This chain links TRBV21-1 with TRBJ1-2; TRBD1 is the table's D call and was not checked against the DNA. TRBV21-1 is described as a pseudogene. The CDR3 has 15 amino acids. The DNA of the CDR3 is TGTGCCAGCAGCAAAGGGCTGACAGGAAACTATGGCTACACCTTC. Translation gives CASSKGLTGNYGYTF.

The genes are TRBV2 and TRBJ2-1; D ambiguous. V was pared by 1 base and J by 6 bases, with 10 bases between. CDR1 SNHLY and CDR2 FYNNEI come from the germline V gene. There are 14 residues in the CDR3. The CDR3: CASSEERTSNEQFF. The CDR3 DNA sequence: TGTGCCAGCAGTGAAGAGAGGACGTCCAATGAGCAGTTCTTC.

The chain links TRBV7-9 to TRBJ1-1; D ambiguous. With 4 bases removed from V and 0 bases from J, the gap between germline ends came to 6 bases. CDR3 size: 13 residues. CDR1 SEHNR and CDR2 FQNEAQ come from the germline V gene (reference sequence). In DNA, the CDR3 is TGTGCCAGCAGCTCAGCGGTGAACACTGAAGCTTTCTTT. Translation: CASSSAVNTEAFF.

The chain combines TRBV28 with TRBJ2-5; the D is unclear. Trimming removed 5 bases at V and 1 base at J, with 11 bases between. Germline lookup yields CDR1 MDHEN and CDR2 SYDVKM. CDR3 length equals 14 residues. The CDR3 DNA sequence: TGTGCCAGCAGTCGCCCTACTGTCCAAGAGACCCAGTACTTC. This encodes CASSRPTVQETQYF.

This clonotype appeared a single time. V is TRBV7-9 and J is TRBJ2-5, with 8 bases identical to TRBD1. The CDR3 consists of 13 residues. Trimming cost V 8 bases and J 4 bases; bases outside gene matches: 6. Per the germline V gene, CDR1 is SEHNR and CDR2 is FQNEAQ (reference sequence). DNA for the CDR3: TGTGCCAGCGGAGGACAGGGAAGAGAGACCCAGTACTTC. Translated: CASGGQGRETQYF. The variable domain in full, with the rest retrieved from reference TRBV7-9 and TRBJ2-5, is DTGVSQNPRHKITKRGQNVTFRCDPISEHNRLYWYRQTLGQGPEFLTYFQNEAQLEKSRLLSDRFSAERPKGSFSTLEIQRTEQGDSAMYLCASGGQGRETQYFGPGTRLLVL.

The rearrangement links TRBV7-9 to TRBJ1-1; D remains ambiguous. The V and J ends lost 1 base and 1 base respectively, with 10 bases between them. The germline V gene has CDR1 SEHNR and CDR2 FQNEAQ (reference sequence). The CDR3 length is 15 residues. CDR3 sequence: CASSLGNTANTEAFF. In DNA, the CDR3 is TGTGCCAGCAGCTTAGGTAACACGGCGAACACTGAAGCTTTCTTT.

This clonotype appeared a few times. The V and J genes are TRBV12-3 or TRBV12-4 and TRBJ2-2; D is unclear. The germline V and J ends were trimmed by 5 bases and 3 bases, with 7 bases remaining between them. This CDR3 is 13 amino acids long. CDR3 loop: CASSPVYTGELFF. The CDR3 DNA is TGTGCCAGCAGTCCAGTTTACACCGGGGAGCTGTTTTTT.

V is TRBV4-2 and J is TRBJ2-3; TRBD2 matches at 9 bases. The CDR3 is made up of 20 amino acids. Germline CDR1 LGHNA, CDR2 YNFKEQ. The junction had 16 bases not matched to a gene; V was cut back by 3 bases and J by 0 bases. The CDR3 DNA sequence: TGTGCCAGCAGCCATAGACTAGCGGAATATGCCGTAAAAAGCACAGATACGCAGTATTTT. Its protein product is CASSHRLAEYAVKSTDTQYF.

Here the CDR3 reads CAISRQAANTGELFF. The CDR3 DNA reads TGTGCCATCTCTCGGCAGGCCGCGAACACCGGGGAGCTGTTTTTT. This chain joins TRBV10-3 and TRBJ2-2; no reliable D call. The germline V and J ends were trimmed by 8 bases and 0 bases, with 13 bases remaining between them. This CDR3 spans 15 amino acids. From germline, CDR1 is ENHRY and CDR2 SYGVKD.

The chain has TRBV28 and TRBJ2-7; a possible D gene is TRBD2 (5 bases). CDR1 is MDHEN and CDR2 is SYDVKM in the germline V gene. Between the trimmed V and J ends, which lost 1 base and 0 bases, there was a span of 19 bases. The CDR3 totals 18 residues. The CDR3 region is CASSLSTVGVSSSYEQYF. CDR3 DNA sequence: TGTGCCAGCAGTTTATCGACGGTCGGGGTCTCGAGCTCCTACGAGCAGTACTTC.

The chain has TRBV15 and TRBJ1-5, with unresolved D. The CDR3 has 12 residues. Germline V CDR1 and CDR2: LNHNV, YYDKDF (reference sequence). Trimming took off 1 base at V and 5 bases at J, with 3 bases between the two ends. The CDR3 coding sequence is TGTGCCACCAGCAGAGGACATCAGCCCCAGCATTTT. This encodes CATSRGHQPQHF.

This clonotype was counted between two and nine times. The rearrangement links TRBV12-3 or TRBV12-4 to TRBJ2-3; D ambiguous. The CDR3 is 14 residues long. V lost 7 bases and J 2 bases, leaving 13 bases between the germline ends. The CDR3 is CASTSLVNTDTQYF. DNA of the CDR3: TGTGCCAGCACCTCCCTAGTGAACACAGATACGCAGTATTTT.

This CDR3 is CASSLDRVAQETQYF. Here the CDR3 DNA reads TGTGCCAGCAGCTTAGACAGGGTAGCCCAAGAGACCCAGTACTTC. The genes are TRBV7-8 and TRBJ2-5; tentatively, D is TRBD1 (6 bases). The CDR3 is made up of 15 amino acids. Germline lookup yields CDR1 SGHVS and CDR2 FQNEAQ. Trimming removed 1 base from V and 1 base from J, with 10 bases in between.

This clonotype came up a few times. V usage is TRBV14 and J usage is TRBJ2-7; 7 nucleotides match TRBD2. Looked up from germline, CDR1 is SGHDN and CDR2 is FVKESK. The length of the CDR3 is 16 residues. Trimming took 4 bases from V and 3 from J; bases not matched to a gene: 12. The CDR3 DNA follows: TGTGCCAGCAGCCTCCTCGGCGGGAGTATTGTCTACGAGCAGTACTTC. Its translation: CASSLLGGSIVYEQYF.

V gene TRBV7-8 combines with J gene TRBJ2-5; D might be TRBD2 (5 bases). The germline V gene has CDR1 SGHVS and CDR2 FQNEAQ. The V and J ends lost 7 bases and 0 bases respectively, with 12 bases between them. The CDR3 sequence is 14 residues long. The CDR3 is CASTQTTNQETQYF. The CDR3, as DNA: TGTGCCAGCACCCAGACTACCAACCAAGAGACCCAGTACTTC.

This rearrangement joins TRBV19 to TRBJ2-1, with TRBD2 identical over 15 bases. This CDR3 comprises 16 residues. In germline, CDR1 is LNHDA, CDR2 SQIVND (reference sequence). The junction had 4 bases not matched to a gene; V was cut back by 3 bases and J by 7 bases. The CDR3 region has the DNA TGTGCCAGTAGTATTGCGGGACTAGCGGGAGGAAATGAGCAGTTCTTC. Amino acid sequence: CASSIAGLAGGNEQFF. Full variable domain (outside the CDR3, taken from reference TRBV19 and TRBJ2-1): DGGITQSPKYLFRKEGQNVTLSCEQNLNHDAMYWYRQDPGQGLRLIYYSQIVNDFQKGDIAEGYSVSREKKESFPLTVTSAQKNPTAFYLCASSIAGLAGGNEQFFGPGTRLTVL.

This clonotype was counted a few times. The rearrangement links TRBV11-2 to TRBJ2-2; D is perhaps TRBD2 (6 bases). Germline lookup yields CDR1 SGHAT and CDR2 FQNNGV. With 8 bases removed from V and 1 base from J, the gap between germline ends came to 17 bases. The CDR3 runs 16 residues. The chain's CDR3 is CASVSLASVNTGELFF. The CDR3 DNA reads as TGTGCCAGCGTTTCCTTGGCTAGCGTGAACACCGGGGAGCTGTTTTTT.